These 14 T cell receptor beta chains share one sample of origin, sequenced in a study of blood T cells in healthy people across ages (dated by TCRdb to the mid-2010s). The library was made by 5' RACE. The sequencer was an Illumina HiSeq 2500. A second PCR of about 6 to 11 cycles was performed with a sample-barcoded 5' primer and a J-beta primer mix. TCRdb cleaned the public reads at Q25 with fastp, built clones with MiXCR and kept in-frame beta chains. CDR3 protein sequences are deduplicated, and each keeps its most common genes and DNA. This sample lists fewer than 900,000 distinct CDR3 sequences; roughly 43% were detected once. The ten top clones hold roughly 19% of the sample. What was sequenced was blood. The receptors come from a woman aged 60-70 years in good health.

This rearrangement joins TRBV5-1 to TRBJ2-1; maybe TRBD1 (7 bases). The germline CDR1 and CDR2 sequences are SGHRS and YFSETQ. Deletions cut 6 bases from V and 0 bases from J, with 13 bases between. The CDR3 has 15 residues. CDR3 residues: CASTPQGGSYNEQFF. The CDR3 nucleotides are TGCGCCAGCACCCCCCAGGGGGGCTCCTACAATGAGCAGTTCTTC.

The chain joins TRBV29-1 to TRBJ1-1; no clear D gene. The germline V gene has CDR1 SQVTM and CDR2 ANQGSEA. The CDR3 totals 11 residues. The V and J ends lost 0 bases and 8 bases respectively, with 7 bases between them. The CDR3 DNA reads TGCAGCGTTGAAGACGATTTGGAAGCTTTCTTT. This encodes CSVEDDLEAFF.

At least ten counts were recorded for this clonotype. DNA of the CDR3: TGTGCCAGCAGCCGGACTAGCGGGGGGAGCACAGATACGCAGTATTTT. Amino acid sequence: CASSRTSGGSTDTQYF. V gene TRBV6-1 combines with J gene TRBJ2-3; 14 bases map to TRBD2. Germline V gives CDR1 MNHNS, CDR2 SASEGT. J gave up 0 bases and V 6 bases, and 2 bases lay outside the gene matches. The CDR3 has 16 residues.

This clonotype was counted only a few times. The genes are TRBV9 and TRBJ2-5; 14 positions agree with TRBD2. Unmatched junction bases numbered 9, after V lost 1 base and J lost 4 bases. CDR1 SGDLS and CDR2 YYNGEE come from the germline V gene. The CDR3 totals 18 residues. The CDR3 sequence is CASSVYPQGLAGGETQYF. CDR3 DNA: TGTGCCAGCAGCGTATATCCCCAAGGACTAGCGGGGGGAGAGACCCAGTACTTC. Based on the CDR3 plus reference TRBV9 and TRBJ2-5, the full variable domain is DSGVTQTPKHLITATGQRVTLRCSPRSGDLSVYWYQQSLDQGLQFLIQYYNGEERAKGNILERFSAQQFPDLHSELNLSSLELGDSALYFCASSVYPQGLAGGETQYFGPGTRLLVL.

This clonotype was seen more than once but under ten times. The genes are TRBV3-1 and TRBJ2-7, with 10 bases fitting TRBD2. CDR1 and CDR2 (germline): LGHDT, YNNKEL (reference sequence). The ends lost 1 base at V and 4 bases at J; junction bases unmatched: 4. There are 15 residues in the CDR3. The CDR3 spells CASSQATSGVYEQYF. CDR3 sequence (DNA): TGTGCCAGCAGCCAAGCTACTAGCGGGGTATACGAGCAGTACTTC.

Only a few counts were recorded for this clonotype. The gene calls are TRBV28 and TRBJ2-7, with a possible D match to TRBD2 (5 bases). Germline V gene data show CDR1 as MDHEN and CDR2 as SYDVKM. V gave up 2 bases and J gave up 4 bases, with 9 bases separating them. There are 13 residues in the CDR3. For the CDR3, the DNA is TGTGCCAGCAGTTTACGGGATGGTTACGAGCAGTACTTC. This codes for CASSLRDGYEQYF.

The rearrangement joins TRBV12-3 or TRBV12-4 to TRBJ1-6, with D possibly being TRBD1 (5 bases). This CDR3 is 14 amino acids long. Trimming left V 5 bases short and J 8 bases short, with 13 bases between. CDR3 DNA sequence: TGTGCCAGCAGTATGCTATCAGGGCATTCACCCCTCCACTTT. Its translation: CASSMLSGHSPLHF.

Note on this clonotype: The junction shows a germline mismatch at one end, possibly a read error. The gene calls are TRBV20-1 and TRBJ2-7; TRBD2 matches at 8 bases. Germline CDR1 and CDR2: DFQATT and SNEGSKA (reference sequence). The CDR3 is 14 residues long. CDR3 in DNA: TGCAGTGGCGATTATAGCGGGAAGGCCTACGAGGAGTACTTC. The encoded protein is CSGDYSGKAYEEYF.

This chain uses TRBV7-2 with TRBJ2-7; D call uncertain. V was pared by 1 base and J by 0 bases, with 10 bases between. The CDR3 runs to 15 residues. Per germline, CDR1 SGHTA and CDR2 FQGNSA. The CDR3 spells CASSLEPRSSYEQYF. CDR3 DNA: TGTGCCAGCAGCTTAGAACCACGAAGCTCCTACGAGCAGTACTTC.

The chain recombines TRBV18 with TRBJ2-1; D is unclear. The germline V gene has CDR1 KGHSH and CDR2 LQKENI. CDR3 length equals 12 residues. Trimming left V 1 base short and J 8 bases short, with 6 bases between. The CDR3, as DNA: TGTGCCAGCTCACCACTAGCCCATGAGCAGTTCTTC. Amino acid sequence: CASSPLAHEQFF.

The chain is built from TRBV29-1 and TRBJ2-5; 9 bases map to TRBD1. Germline V gives CDR1 SQVTM, CDR2 ANQGSEA. This CDR3 contains 15 residues. The junction had 8 bases not matched to a gene; V was cut back by 3 bases and J by 3 bases. CDR3 DNA sequence: TGCAGCGTTGATACGCCGGGACAGGGTGAAGAGACCCAGTACTTC. Translated, it gives CSVDTPGQGEETQYF.

CDR3 DNA: TGCGCCAGCAGCTTAGAAGGGTTCTCCTACGAGCAGTACTTC. Amino acid sequence: CASSLEGFSYEQYF. The gene calls are TRBV5-1 and TRBJ2-7, with unresolved D. This CDR3 is 14 amino acids long. Trimming removed 2 bases from V and 0 bases from J, with 9 bases in between. Germline values: CDR1 SGHRS, CDR2 YFSETQ.

On this clonotype itself: With a much larger clone just one base away, this may be a read error. The CDR3 nucleotides are TGCGCCAGCAGCTTGGACCCCCACGCCTACAATGAGCAGTTCTTC. Its protein is CASSLDPHAYNEQFF. This chain links TRBV5-1 with TRBJ2-1; D is uncertain. V shed 0 bases and J shed 2 bases, with 9 bases lying between them. The CDR3 covers 15 residues. From germline, CDR1 is SGHRS and CDR2 YFSETQ.

A remark on this clonotype: This clone may be a read error of a much larger clone one base away. The chain uses TRBV6-4 and TRBJ2-1, with D possibly matching TRBD2 (5 bases). The J call may be incorrect, as the DNA end agrees better with TRBJ2-7. This CDR3 is built from 15 residues. CDR1 and CDR2 from the germline V gene are MRHNA and SNTAGT. The CDR3 coding sequence is TGTGCCAGCAGTGTTGAGGGTCCTTCCTACAATGAGCAGTACTTC. Translation: CASSVEGPSYNEQYF.